Below are 20 T cell receptor beta chains sequenced from a single sample in a study of T-cell reconstitution after alpha-beta-depleted transplantation in children. The library targeted TCRbeta and was prepared with unique molecular identifiers. TCRdb reanalysed the PCR reads using MiXCR and keeps one entry per CDR3 protein. The sample yields 700,000 to 850,000 distinct CDR3 sequences, roughly 15% seen once. This specimen was PBMCs, mostly from graft donor cells, taken 360 days after TCRalphabeta/CD19-depleted stem cell transplant. All receptors derive from a male patient younger than 18 who had a stem cell transplant for acute lymphoblastic leukemia, so the T cells may come from the graft donor.

This clonotype was observed many times. The V call is TRBV5-1, the J call TRBJ2-7; the D is unclear. V lost 0 bases and J 3 bases, leaving 13 bases between the germline ends. The CDR3 consists of 15 residues. Germline V gene sequence: CDR1 SGHRS, CDR2 YFSETQ. CDR3 protein: CASSLDGVPLYEQYF. In DNA, the CDR3 is TGCGCCAGCAGCTTGGATGGGGTCCCTCTCTACGAGCAGTACTTC.

The sample holds a few counts of this clonotype. The V gene is TRBV9, the J gene TRBJ2-1; perhaps TRBD2 as D (5 bases). Germline V CDR1 and CDR2: SGDLS, YYNGEE. Trimming left V 1 base short and J 10 bases short, with 9 bases between. The CDR3 runs 12 residues. The CDR3 sequence: CASSVFTGEQFF. The CDR3 coding sequence is TGTGCCAGCAGCGTATTTACGGGGGAGCAGTTCTTC.

There are a few counts of this clonotype. In nucleotides, the CDR3 is TGTGCCAGCAGGACACTAGCGAGGGAGCTGTTTTTT. Its translation: CASRTLARELFF. The chain recombines TRBV12-3 or TRBV12-4 with TRBJ2-2; 7 bases fit TRBD2. This CDR3 comprises 12 residues. V was pared by 6 bases and J by 9 bases, with 4 bases of the junction left unmatched.

The chain carries TRBV6-2 or TRBV6-3 and TRBJ2-7, with D possibly called TRBD1 or TRBD2 (6 bases each). V was clipped by 6 bases and J by 4 bases, with 22 bases between them. Germline CDR1 reads MNHEY; CDR2 reads SVGEGT. The CDR3 covers 16 residues. CDR3 region: CASSRVAFGGGYEQYF. CDR3 DNA sequence: TGTGCCAGCAGCCGAGTGGCCTTTGGAGGGGGTTACGAGCAGTACTTC.

V usage is TRBV5-1 and J usage is TRBJ1-1; D unresolved. V was clipped by 7 bases and J by 5 bases, with 12 bases between them. Germline loops: CDR1 SGHRS, CDR2 YFSETQ. CDR3 size: 12 residues. CDR3 DNA sequence: TGCGCCAGCGGGTTCTGGGGAACTGAAGCTTTCTTT. Protein product: CASGFWGTEAFF.

Worth noting for this clonotype: This CDR3 fails to terminate in the conserved phenylalanine or tryptophan, so it likely reflects a read error. The chain combines TRBV20-1 with TRBJ2-1; D perhaps matches TRBD1 (5 bases). V lost 0 bases, J lost 9 bases, and 15 bases lay in between. Germline loops: CDR1 DFQATT, CDR2 SNEGSKA (reference sequence). The CDR3 totals 14 residues. The CDR3 spells CSARDSRVLGEQFS. In nucleotides, the CDR3 is TGCAGTGCTAGAGATAGCAGGGTCTTGGGTGAGCAGTTCTCC.

This clonotype has only a few counts. This sequence joins TRBV6-1 and TRBJ1-1; TRBD1 is a possible D gene (6 bases). Trimming cost V 7 bases and J 1 base, with 16 bases left between them. Germline-derived CDR1 and CDR2 are MNHNS and SASEGT. The CDR3 has 15 residues. CDR3 residues: CASNLFTQGNTEAFF. The CDR3, as DNA: TGTGCCAGCAACCTTTTCACACAGGGGAACACTGAAGCTTTCTTT.

The chain recombines TRBV7-9 with TRBJ2-7; TRBD1 is a possible D gene (6 bases). The CDR3 covers 13 residues. CDR1 SEHNR and CDR2 FQNEAQ come from the germline V gene (reference sequence). V lost 5 bases and J lost 5, with 13 bases in between. As DNA, the CDR3 is TGTGCCAGCAGCCGGTCAGGGGACCACGAGCAGTACTTC. Amino acid sequence: CASSRSGDHEQYF.

This clonotype has a handful of counts. The gene calls are TRBV2 and TRBJ2-7; unclear D gene. CDR1 and CDR2 (germline): SNHLY, FYNNEI. Trimming stripped 2 bases from V and 3 bases from J, with 17 bases between. The CDR3 is 16 amino acids. The DNA for the CDR3 is TGTGCCAGCAGTGAAACGGGCCGCACCCCTGTCTACGAGCAGTACTTC. Encoded protein: CASSETGRTPVYEQYF.

The table lists this clonotype with many counts. The rearrangement joins TRBV6-5 to TRBJ2-2; 9 bases map to TRBD1. With 3 bases clipped from V and 4 bases from J, the junction kept 6 bases outside the gene matches. The CDR3 loop spans 16 amino acids. The germline V gene encodes CDR1 MNHEY and CDR2 SVGAGI. The CDR3 nucleotides read TGTGCCAGCAGTTATTCTGGGACAGGGAGCACCGGGGAGCTGTTTTTT. Its protein product is CASSYSGTGSTGELFF.

The chain employs TRBV27 and TRBJ2-5; either TRBD1 or TRBD2 may supply D (5 bases each). Per germline, CDR1 MNHEY and CDR2 SMNVEV (reference sequence). There are 14 residues in the CDR3. V was pared by 6 bases and J by 7 bases, with 18 bases between. The CDR3 nucleotides are TGTGCCAGCAGAACCGGGGCCGGTGAGGGGACCCAGTACTTC. This codes for CASRTGAGEGTQYF.

Within the sample, this clonotype is medium-sized. The rearrangement links TRBV7-9 to TRBJ2-5; 8 positions match TRBD1. CDR3 length: 14 amino acids. CDR1 SEHNR and CDR2 FQNEAQ come from the germline V gene (reference sequence). V dropped 6 bases and J dropped 1; count of bases not matched to a gene: 4. The CDR3 DNA is TGTGCCAGCAGTTCCGGACAGGGCCAAGAGACCCAGTACTTC. As protein: CASSSGQGQETQYF. The whole variable domain, filled in from reference TRBV7-9 and TRBJ2-5, reads DTGVSQNPRHKITKRGQNVTFRCDPISEHNRLYWYRQTLGQGPEFLTYFQNEAQLEKSRLLSDRFSAERPKGSFSTLEIQRTEQGDSAMYLCASSSGQGQETQYFGPGTRLLVL.

This clonotype was counted a few times. One junction end disagrees with the germline gene, perhaps due to a read error. V and J are TRBV13 and TRBJ2-7; TRBD2 aligns across 7 bases. Looked up from germline, CDR1 is PRHDT and CDR2 is FYEKMQ (reference sequence). The CDR3 is made up of 17 amino acids. The CDR3 region has the DNA TGTGCCGGCAGTTCGCGACTGAGCGGGGTCTACCCCCACGAGCAGTACTTC. This encodes CAGSSRLSGVYPHEQYF.

This clonotype came up many times. The J gene is TRBJ2-7, the V gene TRBV29-1; D may be TRBD1 or TRBD2 (5 bases each). V was pared by 4 bases and J by 11 bases, with 24 bases between. The CDR3 contains 14 residues. Germline loops: CDR1 SQVTM, CDR2 ANQGSEA. CDR3 bases: TGCAGCGTTGTAATACAGGCACCGGGGCTCTCTGAGTACTTC. It codes for CSVVIQAPGLSEYF.

The J gene is TRBJ2-1, the V gene TRBV5-1; tentatively, D is TRBD2 (5 bases). Germline V gene sequence: CDR1 SGHRS, CDR2 YFSETQ. This CDR3 is 16 amino acids long. V gave up 5 bases and J gave up 4 bases, with 19 bases separating them. The DNA of the CDR3 is TGCGCCAGCAGTCCTCCAAAAGGAGGAAGGTACAATGAGCAGTTCTTC. This translates into CASSPPKGGRYNEQFF.

The V call is TRBV28, the J call TRBJ2-7; perhaps TRBD2 as D (6 bases). CDR3 length equals 17 residues. The V end was cut by 3 bases, the J end by 3 bases, with 21 bases between. Germline V gene data show CDR1 as MDHEN and CDR2 as SYDVKM. The CDR3: CASSFRLVVRPSYEQYF. The CDR3 region has the DNA TGTGCCAGCAGTTTCCGACTAGTCGTGAGGCCGAGCTACGAGCAGTACTTC. The full variable domain, with the rest looked up from reference TRBV28 and TRBJ2-7, is DVKVTQSSRYLVKRTGEKVFLECVQDMDHENMFWYRQDPGLGLRLIYFSYDVKMKEKGDIPEGYSVSREKKERFSLILESASTNQTSMYLCASSFRLVVRPSYEQYFGPGTRLTVT.

This clonotype appeared many times. CDR3 nucleotides: TGTGCCAGCAGCCAAGATGACGGGACAGGGGTCGAGACCCAGTACTTC. It specifies CASSQDDGTGVETQYF. The chain couples TRBV3-1 to TRBJ2-5, with 10 nucleotides matching TRBD1. The CDR3 is 16 amino acids. V shed 0 bases, J shed 5 bases, and the junction held 6 bases outside the gene matches. Germline CDR1 LGHDT, CDR2 YNNKEL (reference sequence).

This clonotype was detected ten times or more. This chain joins TRBV5-1 and TRBJ2-4, with unresolved D. The CDR3 consists of 18 residues. The V and J ends lost 0 bases and 0 bases respectively, with 16 bases between them. Germline V gives CDR1 SGHRS, CDR2 YFSETQ. The CDR3 here is CASSLEARRSIAKNIQYF. The CDR3 bases are TGCGCCAGCAGCTTGGAGGCCAGGCGATCTATAGCCAAAAACATTCAGTACTTC.

The chain couples TRBV4-1 to TRBJ2-3; D possibly corresponds to TRBD2 (5 bases). The CDR3 runs to 14 residues. V lost 10 bases to trimming and J lost 2 bases, with 16 bases between them. Germline V gene data show CDR1 as MGHRA and CDR2 as YSYEKL. The CDR3 DNA reads as TGCGCCACCCAGCGGAGCGGATACACAGATACGCAGTATTTT. This codes for CATQRSGYTDTQYF.

This clonotype was seen only a few times. This chain joins TRBV4-1 and TRBJ1-4; TRBD1 might be the D (6 bases). The ends were cut back, 3 bases at V and 8 bases at J, with 16 bases in the middle. Germline CDR1 is MGHRA and CDR2 is YSYEKL. CDR3 length equals 15 residues. The CDR3 protein is CASSQLQGFREKLFF. The CDR3 nucleotides read TGCGCCAGCAGCCAGCTACAGGGCTTTCGGGAAAAACTGTTTTTT.